What follows is one TCR beta chain and its context. Germline CDR1 is SNHLY and CDR2 is FYNNEI. V lost 7 bases and J lost 4, with 22 bases in between. This CDR3 has 16 residues. The data were taken from a study of shared clonotypes between healthy human individuals. About the study: Every donor yielded three CD4 naive, three CD4 memory, two CD8 naive and one CD8 memory plate.

Splitting of each subset's genomic DNA was done evenly across several immunoSEQ plates. The repertoire was sequenced with immunoSEQ multiplex PCR; TCRdb's copy has only in-frame clones and lacks some. This table holds millions of clones, around nine tenths found once. The donors were all Caucasian adults (living in Nashville, Tennessee). The chain uses TRBV2 and TRBJ1-2; possible D gene TRBD1, 5 bases. The clonotype comes from a young man in good health. The specimen was naive CD4+ T cells sorted from blood. The subset was: CD45RA+ positively selected. The CDR3 protein is CASKFRDRPLSYGYTF. The CDR3 DNA sequence: TGTGCCAGCAAGTTCCGGGACCGACCTCTTTCCTATGGCTACACCTTC.